The 22 T cell receptor beta chains in this list originate from one sample, sequenced in a study of blood T cell repertoires in COVID-19 (dated by TCRdb to about 2020). Library method: the immunoSEQ multiplex PCR assay. TCRdb obtained this table from immuneACCESS and retained in-frame rearrangements with V and J assigned. These tables miss some clones; where compared with another copy, unresolved V genes account for less than half of the shortfall, and the remainder is unexplained. For this sample the table gives about 63,000 clones, of which approximately 78% were detected only once. 25% to 35% of the sample lies in the top ten. Material: peripheral blood. The receptors were sampled from a man aged 55 to 70 with COVID-19, enrolled during active disease.

In its sample, this clone was seen once. This rearrangement joins TRBV19 to TRBJ1-4; 8 nucleotides agree with TRBD1. CDR1 and CDR2 (germline): LNHDA, SQIVND (reference sequence). The CDR3 runs to 14 residues. J lost 4 bases, V lost 7 bases, and 5 bases had no gene match. The CDR3 DNA is TGTGCCAGTACTTGGGACAGGTTTAATGAAAAACTGTTTTTT. It yields the protein CASTWDRFNEKLFF.

V gene TRBV27 combines with J gene TRBJ2-3; no firm D call. The CDR3 has 14 amino acids. With 3 bases removed from V and 4 bases from J, the gap between germline ends came to 11 bases. CDR1 and CDR2 from the germline V gene are MNHEY and SMNVEV (reference sequence). Here the CDR3 reads CASSFSGWADTQYF. The CDR3, as DNA: TGTGCCAGCAGTTTTTCCGGGTGGGCAGATACGCAGTATTTT.

The rearrangement links TRBV18 to TRBJ1-5, with D hard to call. The length of the CDR3 is 14 residues. Germline V gene lookup returns CDR1 KGHSH and CDR2 LQKENI. V dropped 8 bases and J dropped 4 bases, with 15 bases sitting between them. The CDR3 nucleotides read TGTGCCAGCACGTGGACCGGAGGGAATCAGCCCCAGCATTTT. As protein: CASTWTGGNQPQHF.

This chain joins TRBV7-9 and TRBJ2-3; D is possibly TRBD2 (6 bases). The CDR3 sequence is 14 residues long. V was shortened by 7 bases and J by 0 bases, with 11 bases between the two germline ends. Germline V gene lookup returns CDR1 SEHNR and CDR2 FQNEAQ (reference sequence). The CDR3 sequence: CASIPGVSTDTQYF. The CDR3 DNA reads as TGTGCCAGCATCCCGGGGGTTAGCACAGATACGCAGTATTTT.

This chain links TRBV5-8 with TRBJ2-2; D is undetermined. Germline CDR1 SGHTS, CDR2 YDEGEE. CDR3 length: 14 amino acids. V was cut by 3 bases and J by 3 bases, with 9 bases left in between. In DNA, the CDR3 is TGTGCCAGCAGCTCGAACAAGTACACCGGGGAGCTGTTTTTT. It specifies CASSSNKYTGELFF.

This clone turned up a few times. The chain links TRBV27 to TRBJ2-1; 10 positions match TRBD2. The ends lost 5 bases at V and 4 bases at J; junction bases unmatched: 5. Germline-derived CDR1 and CDR2 are MNHEY and SMNVEV (reference sequence). CDR3 length equals 15 residues. The CDR3 loop reads CASSPLAGVYNEQFF. In DNA, the CDR3 is TGTGCCAGCAGTCCCCTAGCGGGAGTTTACAATGAGCAGTTCTTC.

The V call is TRBV11-3, the J call TRBJ2-5; possibly TRBD1 for D (6 bases). V was clipped by 2 bases and J by 1 base, with 11 bases between them. Germline V gives CDR1 SGHNT, CDR2 YENEEA. There are 15 residues in the CDR3. The CDR3, as DNA: TGTGCCAGCAGCTTAAGGGCAGGGGTCCAAGAGACCCAGTACTTC. Its translation is CASSLRAGVQETQYF.

The chain links TRBV4-1 to TRBJ2-2, with D perhaps matching TRBD1 (7 bases). V was clipped by 5 bases and J by 5 bases, with 15 bases between them. This CDR3 spans 15 amino acids. In germline, CDR1 is MGHRA, CDR2 YSYEKL. The CDR3 DNA reads TGCGCCAGCAGCTCCCGACAGGGAGGTACCGGGGAGCTGTTTTTT. Its translation: CASSSRQGGTGELFF.

The sample holds a few counts of this clone. In DNA, the CDR3 is TGTGCCAGCAGTCCGGACAGGGGAACTGAAGCTTTCTTT. Protein product: CASSPDRGTEAFF. The chain uses TRBV12-3 or TRBV12-4 and TRBJ1-1, with 9 bases that match TRBD1. The CDR3 consists of 13 residues. Unmatched junction bases numbered 3, after V lost 5 bases and J lost 5 bases.

V and J are TRBV5-4 and TRBJ2-2, with TRBD2 matching over 8 bases. V lost 0 bases to trimming and J lost 6 bases; unmatched junction nucleotides: 7. The CDR3 spans 16 residues. Germline V gene sequence: CDR1 SGHNT, CDR2 YYREEE (reference sequence). CDR3 in amino acids: CASSLAGGGISGELFF. The CDR3 DNA follows: TGTGCCAGCAGCTTGGCCGGCGGGGGGATTTCCGGGGAGCTGTTTTTT. Filled out from reference TRBV5-4 and TRBJ2-2, the complete variable domain reads ETGVTQSPTHLIKTRGQQVTLRCSSQSGHNTVSWYQQALGQGPQFIFQYYREEENGRGNFPPRFSGLQFPNYSSELNVNALELDDSALYLCASSLAGGGISGELFFGEGSRLTVL.

There are a few counts of this clone. This chain connects TRBV30 to TRBJ1-4; a possible D gene is TRBD1 (5 bases). Germline values: CDR1 GTSNPN, CDR2 SVGIG (reference sequence). CDR3 length: 13 amino acids. The ends were cut back, 4 bases at V and 7 bases at J, with 13 bases in the middle. The CDR3 sequence is CAWTTWGGEKLFF. Written as DNA, the CDR3 is TGTGCCTGGACAACTTGGGGGGGTGAAAAACTGTTTTTT.

The V gene is TRBV27, the J gene TRBJ2-6; TRBD1 agrees at 11 bases. This CDR3 comprises 17 residues. The V segment lost 4 bases and the J segment 7 bases; nucleotides outside the gene matches: 9. CDR1 and CDR2 from the germline V gene are MNHEY and SMNVEV (reference sequence). The CDR3 bases are TGTGCCAGCAGTTCGGGACAGGGGGTTACTCGAGCCAACGTCCTGACTTTC. Residues: CASSSGQGVTRANVLTF.

This rearrangement joins TRBV7-3 to TRBJ2-1; D is possibly TRBD2 (5 bases). CDR1 is SGHTA and CDR2 is FQGTGA in the germline V gene. Trimming cost V 5 bases and J 10 bases, with 18 bases left between them. The length of the CDR3 is 14 residues. The CDR3 here is CASSPFLGAREQFF. The CDR3 region has the DNA TGTGCCAGCAGCCCCTTTTTGGGAGCGAGAGAGCAGTTCTTC.

The chain combines TRBV15 with TRBJ2-3; 9 bases align to TRBD2. Trimming cost V 1 base and J 1 base; bases outside gene matches: 3. Germline assignment: CDR1 LNHNV and CDR2 YYDKDF (reference sequence). There are 16 residues in the CDR3. In DNA form, the CDR3 reads TGTGCCACCAGCAGAGGGAGGACTAGCGGCACAGATACGCAGTATTTT. Encoded protein: CATSRGRTSGTDTQYF. The variable domain in full, with the rest retrieved from reference TRBV15 and TRBJ2-3, is DAMVIQNPRYQVTQFGKPVTLSCSQTLNHNVMYWYQQKSSQAPKLLFHYYDKDFNNEADTPDNFQSRRPNTSFCFLDIRSPGLGDTAMYLCATSRGRTSGTDTQYFGPGTRLTVL.

This chain connects TRBV4-2 to TRBJ1-2; 7 nucleotides agree with TRBD1. V lost 1 base, J lost 5 bases, and 4 bases stayed unmatched. This CDR3 has 14 amino acids. Germline assignment: CDR1 LGHNA and CDR2 YNFKEQ. Written as DNA, the CDR3 is TGTGCCAGCAGCCAAGCCCAGGGGGAGTATGGCTACACCTTC. It translates to CASSQAQGEYGYTF.

The rearrangement links TRBV5-1 to TRBJ1-2; 7 positions match TRBD1. CDR1 is SGHRS and CDR2 is YFSETQ in the germline V gene. V shed 0 bases, J shed 8 bases, and the junction held 10 bases outside the gene matches. The CDR3 consists of 15 residues. Here the CDR3 DNA reads TGCGCCAGCAGCTTGGTAGGGCGACAGGGAGAGGGCTACACCTTC. Protein product: CASSLVGRQGEGYTF. Supplemented by reference TRBV5-1 and TRBJ1-2, the full variable domain reads KAGVTQTPRYLIKTRGQQVTLSCSPISGHRSVSWYQQTPGQGLQFLFEYFSETQRNKGNFPGRFSGRQFSNSRSEMNVSTLELGDSALYLCASSLVGRQGEGYTFGSGTRLTVV.

The sample holds a few counts of this clone. The chain is built from TRBV7-2 and TRBJ2-1; 8 bases line up with TRBD1. The junction had 7 bases not matched to a gene; V was cut back by 0 bases and J by 9 bases. The CDR3 is made up of 15 amino acids. From germline, CDR1 is SGHTA and CDR2 FQGNSA. CDR3 sequence: CASSLARRGPVEQFF. In DNA, the CDR3 is TGTGCCAGCAGCTTAGCGCGCAGGGGGCCTGTTGAGCAGTTCTTC.

The V gene is TRBV11-1, the J gene TRBJ2-3; 10 bases match TRBD1. This CDR3 region has 15 residues. Germline values: CDR1 SGHAT, CDR2 FQDESV (reference sequence). With V trimmed by 4 bases and J by 3 bases, 4 bases remained unmatched. CDR3 sequence reads: CASSSRDRGTDTQYF. CDR3 bases: TGTGCCAGCAGCTCCCGGGACAGGGGAACAGATACGCAGTATTTT.

This rearrangement joins TRBV3-1 (or the pseudogene TRBV3-2) to TRBJ2-7; D may be TRBD2 (5 bases). The germline CDR1 and CDR2 sequences are LGHDT and YNNKEL (reference sequence). V gave up 4 bases and J gave up 3 bases, with 10 bases separating them. The CDR3 consists of 13 residues. The CDR3 sequence: CASSLSGYYEQYF. Here the CDR3 DNA reads TGTGCCAGCAGCCTCTCGGGGTACTACGAGCAGTACTTC.

In this sample, this clone turned up once. The rearrangement links TRBV2 to TRBJ1-1; 8 bases map to TRBD1. From germline, CDR1 is SNHLY and CDR2 FYNNEI. Trimming at V came to 5 bases and at J to 1 base, leaving 9 bases not matched to a gene. This CDR3 has 16 amino acids. CDR3 bases: TGTGCCAGCAGTCAAGGACAGGGAGACTGGAACACTGAAGCTTTCTTT. This encodes CASSQGQGDWNTEAFF.

The CDR3 DNA sequence: TGTGCCAGCTCCGACAGGGTACATAATTCACCCCTCCACTTT. Translation gives CASSDRVHNSPLHF. The chain joins TRBV6-4 to TRBJ1-6; 7 positions agree with TRBD1. Trimming at V came to 8 bases and at J to 5 bases, leaving 6 bases not matched to a gene. This CDR3 comprises 14 residues. Looked up from germline, CDR1 is MRHNA and CDR2 is SNTAGT.

This sequence joins TRBV27 and TRBJ2-7; possibly TRBD2 for D (5 bases). This CDR3 is built from 15 residues. Trimming took 4 bases from V and 5 from J, leaving 18 bases between them. The V gene's germline CDR1 is MNHEY and CDR2 SMNVEV (reference sequence). The CDR3: CASSSRPGSSDEQYF. DNA for the CDR3: TGTGCCAGCAGTTCCCGTCCGGGATCGAGCGACGAGCAGTACTTC.